This TCR beta chain stems from a study of control samples from healthy donors and cancer patients. V lost 4 bases and J 3 bases, leaving 13 bases between the germline ends. Per germline, CDR1 MNHEY and CDR2 SMNVEV (reference sequence). CDR3 length equals 14 residues. Profiled with immunoSEQ multiplex PCR; TCRdb holds only in-frame clones, not every one. The table records about 190,000 clones, roughly nine tenths of them present only once. The sequence derives from a young man in good health. Input material: blood. The chain links TRBV27 to TRBJ2-7, with a possible D match to TRBD1 (6 bases). CDR3 coding DNA: TGTGCCAGCAGTTCCCGGGACACCCTCTACGAGCAGTACTTC. As protein: CASSSRDTLYEQYF.